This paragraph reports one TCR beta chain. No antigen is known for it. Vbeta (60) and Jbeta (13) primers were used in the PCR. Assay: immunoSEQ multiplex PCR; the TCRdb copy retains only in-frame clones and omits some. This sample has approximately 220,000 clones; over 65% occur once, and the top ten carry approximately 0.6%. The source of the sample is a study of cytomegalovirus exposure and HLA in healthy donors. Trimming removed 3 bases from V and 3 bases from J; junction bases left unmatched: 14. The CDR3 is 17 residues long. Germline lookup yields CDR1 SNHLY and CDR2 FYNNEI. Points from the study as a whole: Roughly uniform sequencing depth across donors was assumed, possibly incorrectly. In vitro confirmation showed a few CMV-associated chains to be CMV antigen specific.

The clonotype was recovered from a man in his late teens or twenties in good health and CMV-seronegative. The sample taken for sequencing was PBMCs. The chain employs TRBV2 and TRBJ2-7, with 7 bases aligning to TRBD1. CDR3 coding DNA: TGTGCCAGCAGTGATGGGGGACAGCGCCCAAACAACTACGAGCAGTACTTC. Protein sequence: CASSDGGQRPNNYEQYF.